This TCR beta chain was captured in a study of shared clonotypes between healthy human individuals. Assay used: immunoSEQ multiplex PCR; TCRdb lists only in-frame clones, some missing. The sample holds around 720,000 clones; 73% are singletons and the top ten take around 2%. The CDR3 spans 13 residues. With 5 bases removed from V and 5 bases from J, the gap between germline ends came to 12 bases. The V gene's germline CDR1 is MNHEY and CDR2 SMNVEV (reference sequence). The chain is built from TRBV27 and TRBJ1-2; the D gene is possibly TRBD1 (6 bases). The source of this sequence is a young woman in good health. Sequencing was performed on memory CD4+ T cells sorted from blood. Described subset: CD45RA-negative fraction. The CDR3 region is CASSPRTDYGYTF. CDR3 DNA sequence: TGTGCCAGCAGTCCGAGGACAGATTATGGCTACACCTTC.